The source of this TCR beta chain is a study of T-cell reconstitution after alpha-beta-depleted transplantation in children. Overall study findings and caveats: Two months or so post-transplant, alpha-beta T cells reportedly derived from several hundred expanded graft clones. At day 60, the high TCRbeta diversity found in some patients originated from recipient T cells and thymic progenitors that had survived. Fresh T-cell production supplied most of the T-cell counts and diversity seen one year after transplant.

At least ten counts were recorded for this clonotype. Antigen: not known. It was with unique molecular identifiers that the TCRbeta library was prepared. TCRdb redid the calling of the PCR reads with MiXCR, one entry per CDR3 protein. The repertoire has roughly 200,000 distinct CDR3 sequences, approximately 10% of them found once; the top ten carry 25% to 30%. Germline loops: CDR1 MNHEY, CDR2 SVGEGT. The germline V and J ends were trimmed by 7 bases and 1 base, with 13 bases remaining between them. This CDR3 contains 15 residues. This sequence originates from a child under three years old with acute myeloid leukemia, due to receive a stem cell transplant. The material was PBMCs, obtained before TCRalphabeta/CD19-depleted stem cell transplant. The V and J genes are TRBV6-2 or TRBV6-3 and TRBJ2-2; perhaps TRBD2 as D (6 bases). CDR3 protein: CASTPRGRNTGELFF. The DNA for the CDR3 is TGTGCCAGCACCCCACGGGGGAGGAACACCGGGGAGCTGTTTTTT.